These 10 T cell receptor beta chains originate from one sample sequenced in a study of early T cells in non-severe SARS-CoV-2 infection (dated by TCRdb to the early 2020s). Receptor amplification or capture employed 5' RACE. Sequencing relied on a NextSeq 500. TCRdb applied fastp at Q25 and MiXCR to the public reads, then kept only in-frame beta chains. Rows matching on CDR3 protein sequence are summarized as one entry with the most common DNA and genes. Within this sample are roughly 72,000 distinct CDR3 sequences, with under 15% of them counted one time only. 2.7% of the sample is in the top ten clones. The input for sequencing was whole blood, taken at baseline. The receptors stem from an adult who was a healthcare worker with PCR-confirmed SARS-CoV-2 infection or an uninfected control (not recorded which).

This clonotype was found a few times. The chain couples TRBV11-2 to TRBJ2-3; possible D gene TRBD1, 6 bases. Germline V gene lookup returns CDR1 SGHAT and CDR2 FQNNGV. V was cut by 4 bases and J by 0 bases, with 23 bases left in between. The CDR3 extends over 19 amino acids. DNA for the CDR3: TGTGCCAGCAGCTCCTATTACCGGGACACCACCCTTAGCACAGATACGCAGTATTTT. Translated, it gives CASSSYYRDTTLSTDTQYF.

This clonotype was detected only a few times. The rearrangement uses TRBV6-5 and TRBJ2-3, with D perhaps matching TRBD1 or TRBD2 (5 bases each). V lost 5 bases to trimming and J lost 6 bases, with 18 bases between them. Germline V gene sequence: CDR1 MNHEY, CDR2 SVGAGI. This CDR3 contains 15 residues. CDR3 residues: CASSPRVGRPDTQYF. For the CDR3, the DNA is TGTGCCAGCAGTCCTAGGGTGGGACGACCGGATACGCAGTATTTT.

This clonotype has a handful of counts. The chain links TRBV7-2 to TRBJ2-7, with 12 bases matching TRBD2. The V gene's germline CDR1 is SGHTA and CDR2 FQGNSA. Trimming removed 2 bases from V and 1 base from J; junction bases left unmatched: 3. The CDR3 has 16 residues. The CDR3, as DNA: TGTGCCAGCAGCTTATCTAGCGGGGGGGAATCCTACGAGCAGTACTTC. Translation: CASSLSSGGESYEQYF.

This rearrangement joins TRBV7-2 to TRBJ2-6; tentatively, D is TRBD2 (5 bases). The CDR3 runs to 14 residues. Germline values: CDR1 SGHTA, CDR2 FQGNSA. The ends were cut back, 1 base at V and 12 bases at J, with 13 bases in the middle. In DNA, the CDR3 is TGTGCCAGCAGCTTAGGCGCCTCCCGGGGCGTCCTGACTTTC. This codes for CASSLGASRGVLTF. The full variable domain, with the rest looked up from reference TRBV7-2 and TRBJ2-6, is GAGVSQSPSNKVTEKGKDVELRCDPISGHTALYWYRQSLGQGLEFLIYFQGNSAPDKSGLPSDRFSAERTGGSVSTLTIQRTQQEDSAVYLCASSLGASRGVLTFGAGSRLTVL.

A few counts support this clonotype. This sequence joins TRBV4-1 and TRBJ2-5; TRBD2 aligns across 8 bases. The junction had 9 bases not matched to a gene; V was cut back by 8 bases and J by 1 base. Looked up from germline, CDR1 is MGHRA and CDR2 is YSYEKL. This CDR3 is 15 amino acids long. CDR3 residues: CASQGLAGIQETQYF. The CDR3 coding sequence is TGCGCCAGCCAGGGGCTAGCGGGTATCCAAGAGACCCAGTACTTC.

The rearrangement links TRBV6-2 or TRBV6-3 to TRBJ2-5; either TRBD1 or TRBD2 may fit D (5 bases each). Germline V gene lookup returns CDR1 MNHEY and CDR2 SVGEGT. V was cut by 6 bases and J by 1 base, with 18 bases left in between. This CDR3 is built from 16 residues. In nucleotides, the CDR3 is TGTGCCAGCAGCCCGCCGGGGAAGGGGCCCCAAGAGACCCAGTACTTC. Translation gives CASSPPGKGPQETQYF.

The chain links TRBV7-2 to TRBJ2-1; D is unclear. The germline CDR1 and CDR2 sequences are SGHTA and FQGNSA. This CDR3 has 12 residues. Trimming took 5 bases from V and 7 from J, leaving 9 bases between them. CDR3 nucleotides: TGTGCCAGCAGCAAGGGCCGAAATGAGCAGTTCTTC. It yields the protein CASSKGRNEQFF.

CDR3 loop: CASSPRDPTPLDHEQYF. CDR3 nucleotide sequence: TGTGCCAGCAGTCCCCGGGATCCCACGCCCCTCGACCACGAGCAGTACTTC. V and J are TRBV28 and TRBJ2-7; perhaps TRBD2 as D (5 bases). With 5 bases removed from V and 5 bases from J, the gap between germline ends came to 25 bases. Germline CDR1 MDHEN, CDR2 SYDVKM. The CDR3 runs 17 residues. Based on the CDR3 plus reference TRBV28 and TRBJ2-7, the full variable domain is DVKVTQSSRYLVKRTGEKVFLECVQDMDHENMFWYRQDPGLGLRLIYFSYDVKMKEKGDIPEGYSVSREKKERFSLILESASTNQTSMYLCASSPRDPTPLDHEQYFGPGTRLTVT.

This clonotype was seen at least ten times. This rearrangement joins TRBV11-2 to TRBJ1-1; D perhaps matches TRBD1 (6 bases). The CDR3 runs to 14 residues. Germline V CDR1 and CDR2: SGHAT, FQNNGV. The germline V and J ends were trimmed by 5 bases and 2 bases, with 12 bases remaining between them. The CDR3 sequence is CASSTQQGNTEAFF. Here the CDR3 DNA reads TGTGCCAGCAGCACACAACAGGGTAACACTGAAGCTTTCTTT.

The chain combines TRBV9 with TRBJ2-7; 8 bases line up with TRBD1. The germline V gene has CDR1 SGDLS and CDR2 YYNGEE. The J segment lost 6 bases and the V segment lost 4 bases, leaving 3 bases of the junction unmatched. This CDR3 is built from 12 residues. As DNA, the CDR3 is TGTGCCAGCAGCATTGACAGGGGCGAGCAGTACTTC. This codes for CASSIDRGEQYF.